The entry below gives a single TCR beta chain sequence along with its context. The target antigen is unknown. The data were obtained in a study of blood T cells in healthy people across ages. Across the study: Every two T cells gave about one barcoded beta molecule via template switching.

Study-wide points: More naive CD4+ cells and higher diversity marked long-lived donors relative to aged donors.

The authors ran a second PCR of about 6 to 11 cycles using a sample-barcoded 5' primer and a J-beta primer mix. MiXCR, applied by TCRdb to the 5' RACE reads, yields one record per CDR3 protein. The sample comprises over 600,000 distinct CDR3 sequences, just over 55% of which are singletons, and around 25% rests with the top ten. CDR3 length: 16 residues. The V and J ends lost 3 bases and 5 bases, in that order; junction bases with no gene match: 8. The rearrangement joins TRBV12-3 or TRBV12-4 to TRBJ2-5; 11 bases align to TRBD2. The receptor comes from a man aged 40-55 years in good health. The sample comprised blood. The CDR3 loop reads CASSFGTSGPWETQYF. CDR3 bases: TGTGCCAGCAGTTTTGGGACTAGCGGTCCTTGGGAGACCCAGTACTTC.